Below, one TCR beta chain is given with its context. Its target is not known. Using a J-beta primer mix together with a sample-barcoded 5' primer, a second PCR was run for about 6 to 11 cycles. No fewer than 3 million CDR3-containing paired-end reads came from each sample. MiXCR, run by TCRdb on the 5' RACE reads, gives a single entry per CDR3 protein. The repertoire holds some 710,000 distinct CDR3 sequences, about half seen once, with 18% in the top ten. These data are taken from a study of blood T cells in healthy people across ages. Overall study results and limits: Naive T cell percentage by flow cytometry tracked strongly with beta diversity. Observed TCR beta diversity per million T cells went down as age went up. This fall followed a roughly linear course with age.

The clonotype originates from a man older than 75 in good health. Material: blood.

The CDR3 DNA sequence: TGTGCCAGCAGCTTAGGGACAGGGGGTTTATCAAATCAGCCCCAGCATTTT. It specifies CASSLGTGGLSNQPQHF. The chain couples TRBV7-2 to TRBJ1-5, with TRBD1 identical over 10 bases. Germline V gene lookup returns CDR1 SGHTA and CDR2 FQGNSA. The CDR3 is 17 residues long. Trimming at V came to 1 base and at J to 4 bases, leaving 7 bases not matched to a gene.